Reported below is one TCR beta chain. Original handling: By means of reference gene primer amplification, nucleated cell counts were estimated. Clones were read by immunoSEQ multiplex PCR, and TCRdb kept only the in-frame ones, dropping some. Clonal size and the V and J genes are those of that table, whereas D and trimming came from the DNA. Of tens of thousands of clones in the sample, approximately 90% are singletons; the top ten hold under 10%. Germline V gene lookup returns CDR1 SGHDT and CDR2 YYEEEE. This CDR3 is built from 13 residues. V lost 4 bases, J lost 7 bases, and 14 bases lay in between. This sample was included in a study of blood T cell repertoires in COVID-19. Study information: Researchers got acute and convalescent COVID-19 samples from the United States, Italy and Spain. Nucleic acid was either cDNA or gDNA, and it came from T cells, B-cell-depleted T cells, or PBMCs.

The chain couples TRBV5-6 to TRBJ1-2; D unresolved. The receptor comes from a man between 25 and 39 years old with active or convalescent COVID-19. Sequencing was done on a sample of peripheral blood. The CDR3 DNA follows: TGTGCCAGCAGCCACGGGGAGAAAACTGGCTACACCTTC. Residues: CASSHGEKTGYTF.